This TCR beta chain comes out of a study of blood T cell repertoires in COVID-19. Study-level background: Acute-phase and convalescent COVID-19 samples originated in the United States, Italy and Spain.

Trimming left V 10 bases short and J 3 bases short, with 9 bases between. CDR3 length: 12 amino acids. In the original workflow: Quantification of nucleated cells was approximated via reference gene primer amplification. TCRdb keeps only in-frame clones here, not all; method: immunoSEQ multiplex PCR. V, J and clone size reflect that table, while D and trimming were determined from the DNA. Seen here are 65,000 to 80,000 clones, about 88% observed once, and the top ten hold roughly 2.7%. This clone was observed a few times. The chain joins TRBV12-3 or TRBV12-4 to TRBJ2-2; D gene uncertain. Source material: peripheral blood. This receptor was identified in a man between 65 and 85 years old with active or convalescent COVID-19. The CDR3 DNA follows: TGTGCCACCAACTCCGACACCGGGGAGCTGTTTTTT. Its translation is CATNSDTGELFF.